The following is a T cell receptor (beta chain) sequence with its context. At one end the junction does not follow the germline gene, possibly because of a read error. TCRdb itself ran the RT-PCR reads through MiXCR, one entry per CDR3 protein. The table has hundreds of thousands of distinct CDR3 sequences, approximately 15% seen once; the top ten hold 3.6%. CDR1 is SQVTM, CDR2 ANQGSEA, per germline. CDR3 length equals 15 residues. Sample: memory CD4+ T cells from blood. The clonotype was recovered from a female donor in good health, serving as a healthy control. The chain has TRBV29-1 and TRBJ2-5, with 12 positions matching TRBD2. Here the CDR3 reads CSFDGTSGSKETQYF. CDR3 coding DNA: TGCAGCTTTGATGGGACTAGCGGGTCAAAAGAGACCCAGTACTTC.